The 31 T cell receptor beta chains below come from one sample, sequenced in a study of immune evolution from preneoplasia to lung adenocarcinoma. The protocol was immunoSEQ multiplex PCR, while the TCRdb copy is restricted to in-frame clones and leaves out a portion. The data contain some 3,500 clones, 76% of them singletons. The specimen was FFPE minimally invasive lung adenocarcinoma tissue. The receptors originated from a person between 60 and 80 years old with lung adenocarcinoma.

The gene calls are TRBV28 and TRBJ1-3; D perhaps matches TRBD1 (5 bases). This CDR3 has 16 residues. The V gene's germline CDR1 is MDHEN and CDR2 SYDVKM. The germline V and J ends were trimmed by 7 bases and 4 bases, with 20 bases remaining between them. CDR3 residues: CASTSLGEGSGNTIYF. The CDR3 bases are TGTGCCAGCACCTCTCTGGGGGAGGGGTCGGGAAACACCATATATTTT.

The rearrangement uses TRBV19 and TRBJ2-3, with D possibly being TRBD2 (5 bases). This CDR3 region has 15 residues. Germline V lookup: CDR1 LNHDA, CDR2 SQIVND (reference sequence). The V end lost 1 base, the J end lost 2 bases, and 10 bases lay between the germline ends. The CDR3 sequence is CASSIGFGVTDTQYF. The CDR3, as DNA: TGTGCCAGTAGTATAGGTTTCGGGGTCACAGATACGCAGTATTTT.

The chain couples TRBV25-1 to TRBJ2-7; no clear D. Trimming removed 7 bases at V and 3 bases at J, with 10 bases between. CDR1 MGHDK and CDR2 SYGVNS come from the germline V gene. CDR3 length: 12 residues. DNA of the CDR3: TGTGCCAGCACCTCGGACGGCTACGAGCAGTACTTC. This sequence encodes CASTSDGYEQYF.

CDR3 nucleotides: TGTGCCTGGAGTCGGGACAGAACCTATGGCTACACCTTC. This sequence encodes CAWSRDRTYGYTF. The genes are TRBV30 and TRBJ1-2, with TRBD1 matching over 7 bases. This CDR3 has 13 amino acids. The ends lost 2 bases at V and 4 bases at J; junction bases unmatched: 4. Looked up from germline, CDR1 is GTSNPN and CDR2 is SVGIG (reference sequence).

The CDR3: CASSLGGLRRDEQYF. DNA for the CDR3: TGTGCCAGCAGCTTGGGAGGTCTCCGTAGGGACGAGCAGTACTTC. The chain recombines TRBV5-4 with TRBJ2-7; unclear D gene. CDR1 SGHNT and CDR2 YYREEE come from the germline V gene (reference sequence). V was clipped by 0 bases and J by 5 bases, with 15 bases between them. The CDR3 runs to 15 residues.

The V gene is TRBV6-6, the J gene TRBJ2-1; 11 bases are shared with TRBD1. Germline CDR1 is MNHNY and CDR2 is SVGAGI (reference sequence). There are 15 residues in the CDR3. Germline trimming cut 2 bases from V and 8 bases from J; bases unmatched to any gene: 5. In nucleotides, the CDR3 is TGTGCCAGCAGTTACGGGACAGGGGGGATGGATGAGCAGTTCTTC. Amino acids: CASSYGTGGMDEQFF.

V gene TRBV9 combines with J gene TRBJ2-7, with D perhaps TRBD1 (7 bases). Germline values: CDR1 SGDLS, CDR2 YYNGEE. CDR3 length: 15 residues. V shed 4 bases and J shed 1 base, with 15 bases lying between them. CDR3 DNA: TGTGCCAGCAGCCCCCGACAGGGACTGTCCTACGAGCAGTACTTC. Its translation is CASSPRQGLSYEQYF.

The rearrangement uses TRBV19 and TRBJ2-5; D may be TRBD2 (6 bases). Germline V gives CDR1 LNHDA, CDR2 SQIVND (reference sequence). This CDR3 spans 13 amino acids. V lost 4 bases to trimming and J lost 5 bases, with 11 bases between them. The DNA for the CDR3 is TGTGCCAGTAGTACTCAGGGAGGCGAGACCCAGTACTTC. It codes for CASSTQGGETQYF.

This chain uses TRBV4-2 with TRBJ2-1, with a weak D call TRBD1 (5 bases). The CDR3 loop spans 15 amino acids. Between the trimmed V and J ends, which lost 1 base and 5 bases, there was a span of 12 bases. The germline V gene encodes CDR1 LGHNA and CDR2 YNFKEQ. The CDR3 coding sequence is TGTGCCAGCAGCCAAGGAGAAGGGGTTCACAATGAGCAGTTCTTC. Encoded protein: CASSQGEGVHNEQFF.

The chain links TRBV9 to TRBJ1-3, with D possibly being TRBD1 (5 bases). This CDR3 spans 16 amino acids. Deletions cut 4 bases from V and 3 bases from J, with 17 bases between. Germline CDR1 SGDLS, CDR2 YYNGEE. In DNA form, the CDR3 reads TGTGCCAGCAGCTCACAGGACTCCTCCTATGGAAACACCATATATTTT. It yields the protein CASSSQDSSYGNTIYF. The full variable domain, with the rest looked up from reference TRBV9 and TRBJ1-3, is DSGVTQTPKHLITATGQRVTLRCSPRSGDLSVYWYQQSLDQGLQFLIQYYNGEERAKGNILERFSAQQFPDLHSELNLSSLELGDSALYFCASSSQDSSYGNTIYFGEGSWLTVV.

This chain uses TRBV28 with TRBJ1-1; perhaps TRBD1 as D (6 bases). This CDR3 has 11 amino acids. V lost 10 bases to trimming and J lost 6 bases, with 12 bases between them. The germline gives CDR1 MDHEN, CDR2 SYDVKM. The CDR3 is CATRGLAEAFF. The CDR3, as DNA: TGTGCCACCAGGGGTTTGGCTGAAGCTTTCTTT. The entire variable domain, with the rest obtained from reference TRBV28 and TRBJ1-1, is as follows: DVKVTQSSRYLVKRTGEKVFLECVQDMDHENMFWYRQDPGLGLRLIYFSYDVKMKEKGDIPEGYSVSREKKERFSLILESASTNQTSMYLCATRGLAEAFFGQGTRLTVV.

This clone was observed once. The chain uses TRBV7-8 and TRBJ2-7; 7 nucleotides match TRBD2. J lost 7 bases, V lost 5 bases, and 11 bases had no gene match. The V gene's germline CDR1 is SGHVS and CDR2 FQNEAQ. The CDR3 contains 14 residues. The CDR3 sequence is CASSHRTTGGEQYF. The CDR3, as DNA: TGTGCCAGCAGCCATCGGACAACCGGGGGGGAGCAGTACTTC.

In its sample, this clone ranks as large. The chain links TRBV7-9 to TRBJ2-7; the D gene is possibly TRBD2 (6 bases). This CDR3 comprises 15 residues. CDR1 is SEHNR and CDR2 is FQNEAQ in the germline V gene (reference sequence). Deletions cut 2 bases from V and 0 bases from J, with 11 bases between. CDR3 coding DNA: TGTGCCAGCAGCTTAAGCGGGCCAAGCTCCTACGAGCAGTACTTC. Translation: CASSLSGPSSYEQYF.

The CDR3 here is CASSPMYGNYGYTF. The CDR3 nucleotides read TGTGCCAGCAGCCCTATGTACGGGAACTATGGCTACACCTTC. This rearrangement joins TRBV7-8 to TRBJ1-2; D not certain. The CDR3 runs to 14 residues. V dropped 5 bases and J dropped 2 bases, with 12 bases sitting between them. Germline values: CDR1 SGHVS, CDR2 FQNEAQ.

There are a few counts of this clone. The chain employs TRBV7-9 and TRBJ1-5; the D is unclear. V was pared by 4 bases and J by 5 bases, with 9 bases between. The CDR3 is made up of 13 amino acids. Germline V lookup: CDR1 SEHNR, CDR2 FQNEAQ (reference sequence). CDR3 DNA sequence: TGTGCCAGCAGCTCAGAGGGAGATCAGCCCCAGCATTTT. Protein: CASSSEGDQPQHF.

The V call is TRBV5-4, the J call TRBJ2-1; no reliable D call. In germline, CDR1 is SGHNT, CDR2 YYREEE (reference sequence). V was trimmed by 2 bases and J by 6 bases, leaving 9 bases between them. The length of the CDR3 is 13 residues. CDR3 protein: CASSFELRNEQFF. CDR3 nucleotide sequence: TGTGCCAGCAGCTTTGAACTTCGCAATGAGCAGTTCTTC.

The rearrangement links TRBV4-3 to TRBJ2-1; D not resolved. The CDR3 has 14 amino acids. Trimming took 3 bases from V and 7 from J, leaving 13 bases between them. Germline assignment: CDR1 LGHNA and CDR2 YSLEER. Here the CDR3 reads CASSQTWVGNEQFF. The CDR3 DNA sequence: TGCGCCAGCAGCCAGACCTGGGTCGGGAATGAGCAGTTCTTC.

J is TRBJ2-5 and V is TRBV11-2; weak D call: TRBD2 (6 bases). Germline assignment: CDR1 SGHAT and CDR2 FQNNGV. V gave up 5 bases and J gave up 2 bases, with 9 bases separating them. This CDR3 has 13 residues. CDR3: CASSRGIQETQYF. CDR3 DNA: TGTGCCAGCAGCCGCGGGATACAAGAGACCCAGTACTTC.

The V gene is TRBV7-9, the J gene TRBJ2-5, with D maybe TRBD1 (5 bases). Germline values: CDR1 SEHNR, CDR2 FQNEAQ (reference sequence). The CDR3 is 16 amino acids. Between the trimmed V and J ends, which lost 5 bases and 0 bases, there was a span of 16 bases. The CDR3 DNA reads TGTGCCAGCAGCCTCCTTACAGGCCCCGACCAAGAGACCCAGTACTTC. Translation: CASSLLTGPDQETQYF.

The V gene is TRBV28, the J gene TRBJ1-2; 7 bases map to TRBD1. Per germline, CDR1 MDHEN and CDR2 SYDVKM. The CDR3 length is 14 residues. V dropped 6 bases and J dropped 4; count of bases not matched to a gene: 8. The CDR3 DNA reads TGTGCCAGCAGATTTCAGGGGGGGATCTATGGCTACACCTTC. It is translated as CASRFQGGIYGYTF.

The V and J genes are TRBV11-1 and TRBJ1-1; no definite D call. V shed 4 bases and J shed 4 bases, with 10 bases lying between them. This CDR3 region has 13 residues. CDR1 SGHAT and CDR2 FQDESV come from the germline V gene (reference sequence). This chain's CDR3 is CASSSISITEAFF. In nucleotides, the CDR3 is TGTGCCAGCAGCTCGATTTCGATCACTGAAGCTTTCTTT.

The chain couples TRBV5-1 to TRBJ1-2; TRBD1 agrees at 10 bases. With V trimmed by 4 bases and J by 6 bases, 6 bases remained unmatched. Germline CDR1 is SGHRS and CDR2 is YFSETQ. The CDR3 length is 14 residues. The CDR3 coding sequence is TGCGCCAGCAGCGTAACCGGGACAGGGGATGGCTACACCTTC. This gives the protein CASSVTGTGDGYTF.

The genes are TRBV30 and TRBJ2-5, with D perhaps matching TRBD2 (7 bases). V lost 4 bases, J lost 5 bases, and 35 bases lay in between. The V gene's germline CDR1 is GTSNPN and CDR2 SVGIG (reference sequence). The CDR3 consists of 20 residues. The CDR3 nucleotides read TGTGCCTGGAATCAGGATACAGGGTATACACTAGCGACCGGGGGGGAGACCCAGTACTTC. It is translated as CAWNQDTGYTLATGGETQYF.

CDR3 nucleotides: TGTGCCTGGAGTAGGGACAGCGGATGGGGAAACACCATATATTTT. This encodes CAWSRDSGWGNTIYF. This chain joins TRBV30 and TRBJ1-3; 7 nucleotides line up with TRBD1. Trimming cost V 2 bases and J 4 bases; bases outside gene matches: 8. The CDR3 runs 15 residues. Germline assignment: CDR1 GTSNPN and CDR2 SVGIG (reference sequence). The variable domain in full, completed from reference TRBV30 and TRBJ1-3, reads SQTIHQWPATLVQPVGSPLSLECTVEGTSNPNLYWYRQAAGRGLQLLFYSVGIGQISSEVPQNLSASRPQDRQFILSSKKLLLSDSGFYLCAWSRDSGWGNTIYFGEGSWLTVV.

CDR3 residues: CASSGGPNTEAFF. CDR3 DNA sequence: TGCGCCAGCAGCGGGGGACCAAACACTGAAGCTTTCTTT. This sequence joins TRBV5-1 and TRBJ1-1; the D gene is possibly TRBD1 (5 bases). The CDR3 covers 13 residues. CDR1 and CDR2 (germline): SGHRS, YFSETQ. Trimming stripped 4 bases from V and 2 bases from J, with 9 bases between.

J is TRBJ2-7 and V is TRBV27, with a tentative D call TRBD1 (6 bases). In germline, CDR1 is MNHEY, CDR2 SMNVEV (reference sequence). V was cut by 7 bases and J by 11 bases, with 15 bases left in between. This CDR3 region has 11 residues. For the CDR3, the DNA is TGTGCCAGCACTCAAGGGGGTAGGAAGTACTTC. Translated: CASTQGGRKYF.

The chain carries TRBV7-8 and TRBJ2-1, with 10 bases identical to TRBD1. From germline, CDR1 is SGHVS and CDR2 FQNEAQ. Germline trimming cut 5 bases from V and 4 bases from J; bases unmatched to any gene: 5. This CDR3 is built from 15 residues. The CDR3, as DNA: TGTGCCAGCAGCCGGGGGGGACAGGGGTACAATGAGCAGTTCTTC. It is translated as CASSRGGQGYNEQFF.

The V gene is TRBV2, the J gene TRBJ2-7; the D gene could be TRBD1 or TRBD2 (7 bases each). The V end lost 11 bases, the J end lost 5 bases, and 16 bases lay between the germline ends. CDR1 is SNHLY and CDR2 is FYNNEI in the germline V gene. There are 12 residues in the CDR3. The DNA for the CDR3 is TGTGCCGGGGGGAGGGGGCCCCACGAGCAGTACTTC. It codes for CAGGRGPHEQYF.

J is TRBJ2-1 and V is TRBV2; D uncertain. There are 14 residues in the CDR3. V was clipped by 4 bases and J by 10 bases, with 17 bases between them. Germline loops: CDR1 SNHLY, CDR2 FYNNEI. CDR3 bases: TGTGCCAGCAGTGCCCAGACCGAACCCAGAGAGCAGTTCTTC. As protein: CASSAQTEPREQFF. The full variable domain, completed using reference TRBV2 and TRBJ2-1, is EPEVTQTPSHQVTQMGQEVILRCVPISNHLYFYWYRQILGQKVEFLVSFYNNEISEKSEIFDDQFSVERPDGSNFTLKIRSTKLEDSAMYFCASSAQTEPREQFFGPGTRLTVL.

Details on this clone: The junction departs from germline at one end; a sequencing error may be responsible. The chain has TRBV7-9 and TRBJ1-1; 9 bases line up with TRBD1. The germline V gene has CDR1 SEHNR and CDR2 FQNEAQ (reference sequence). The CDR3 sequence is 15 residues long. CDR3 coding DNA: TGTGCCAGCAACTTACCTACAGGGGGCAAAACTGAAGCTTTCTTT. This codes for CASNLPTGGKTEAFF.

This chain links TRBV7-8 with TRBJ2-1, with 8 nucleotides matching TRBD2. V shed 0 bases and J 9 bases; nucleotides not matched to a gene: 7. The CDR3 length is 15 residues. The germline V gene encodes CDR1 SGHVS and CDR2 FQNEAQ. The CDR3 reads CASSLAAGVVGEQFF. The CDR3 DNA reads as TGTGCCAGCAGCTTAGCAGCGGGAGTCGTCGGTGAGCAGTTCTTC.